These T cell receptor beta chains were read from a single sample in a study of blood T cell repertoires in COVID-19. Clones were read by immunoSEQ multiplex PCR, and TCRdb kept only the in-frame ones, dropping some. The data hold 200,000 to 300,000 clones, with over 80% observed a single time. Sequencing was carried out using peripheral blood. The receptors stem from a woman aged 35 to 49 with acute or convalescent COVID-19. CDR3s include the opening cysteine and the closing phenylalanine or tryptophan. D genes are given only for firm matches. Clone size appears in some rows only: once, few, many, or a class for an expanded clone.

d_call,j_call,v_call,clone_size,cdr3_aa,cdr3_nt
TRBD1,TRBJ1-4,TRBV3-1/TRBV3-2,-,CASSHLRDRDEKLFF,TGTGCCAGCAGCCATCTTAGAGACAGGGATGAAAAACTGTTTTTT
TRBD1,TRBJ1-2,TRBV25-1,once,CASSFQGAFGYTF,TGTGCCAGCAGTTTCCAGGGGGCTTTTGGCTACACCTTC
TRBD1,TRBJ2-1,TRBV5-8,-,CASSSWDRALPYNEQFF,TGTGCCAGCAGCTCCTGGGACAGGGCTCTACCTTACAATGAGCAGTTCTTC
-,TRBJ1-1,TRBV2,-,CASSPPGAGTEAFF,TGTGCCAGCAGTCCCCCTGGGGCTGGGACTGAAGCTTTCTTT
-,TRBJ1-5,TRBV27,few,CASSPLIGRGNQPQHF,TGTGCCAGCAGTCCCCTTATCGGGAGGGGCAATCAGCCCCAGCATTTT
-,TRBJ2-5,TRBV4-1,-,CASSQGIRGQETQYF,TGCGCCAGCAGCCAAGGGATCCGGGGCCAAGAGACCCAGTACTTC
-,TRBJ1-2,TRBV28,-,CASSLSPGGYTF,TGTGCCAGCAGTCTAAGCCCGGGGGGCTACACCTTC
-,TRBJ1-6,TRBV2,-,CASRTTDSYNSPLHF,TGTGCCAGCAGAACAACGGACAGCTATAATTCACCCCTCCACTTT
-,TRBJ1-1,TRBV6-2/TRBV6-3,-,CASSLTQGMNTEAFF,TGTGCCAGCAGCTTAACCCAGGGGATGAACACTGAAGCTTTCTTT
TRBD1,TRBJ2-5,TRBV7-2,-,CASSLGTVKETQYF,TGTGCCAGCAGCTTGGGGACAGTCAAAGAGACCCAGTACTTC
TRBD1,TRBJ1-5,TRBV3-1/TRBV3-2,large,CASSRPLDRGENSPQHF,TGTGCCAGCAGCCGACCCCTCGACAGGGGGGAAAATTCGCCCCAGCATTTT
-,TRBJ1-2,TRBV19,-,CASIGTTHGYTF,TGTGCCAGTATAGGGACAACCCATGGCTACACCTTC
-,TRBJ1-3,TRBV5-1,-,CASSLDFGGGNTIYF,TGCGCCAGCAGCTTGGACTTCGGAGGTGGAAACACCATATATTTT
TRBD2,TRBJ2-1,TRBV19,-,CASSTLYGLAGGNNEQFF,TGTGCCAGTAGTACTCTCTACGGACTAGCGGGGGGGAACAATGAGCAGTTCTTC
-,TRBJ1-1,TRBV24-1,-,CATRSGEVVEAFF,TGTGCCACCAGGTCAGGGGAAGTGGTTGAAGCTTTCTTT
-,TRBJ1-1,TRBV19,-,CASSIRTGHTEAFF,TGTGCCAGTAGTATAAGAACAGGGCACACTGAAGCTTTCTTT
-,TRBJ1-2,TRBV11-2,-,CASSLGGNYGYTF,TGTGCCAGCAGCTTGGGGGGAAACTATGGCTACACCTTC
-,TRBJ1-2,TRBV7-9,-,CASSLGEMRGYTF,TGTGCCAGCAGCCTAGGCGAGATGAGAGGCTACACCTTC
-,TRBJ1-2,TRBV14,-,CASSQWAANYGYTF,TGTGCCAGCAGCCAATGGGCAGCTAACTATGGCTACACCTTC
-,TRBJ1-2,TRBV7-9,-,CASSPSGYHGYTF,TGTGCCAGCAGCCCTTCGGGGTACCATGGCTACACCTTC
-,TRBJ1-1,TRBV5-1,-,CASSSQGRSVATEAFF,TGCGCCAGCAGCTCCCAGGGCCGGTCAGTGGCCACTGAAGCTTTCTTT
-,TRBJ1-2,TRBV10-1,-,CASRQRDYGYTF,TGCGCCAGCAGACAGAGGGACTATGGCTACACCTTC
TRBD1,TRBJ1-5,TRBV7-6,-,CASNEGTGTLQGNQPQHF,TGTGCCAGCAATGAAGGGACAGGGACCCTCCAGGGCAATCAGCCCCAGCATTTT
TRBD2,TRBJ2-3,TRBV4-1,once,CASSPKPPGTSGETDTQYF,TGCGCCAGCAGCCCCAAACCGCCCGGGACTAGCGGGGAAACAGATACGCAGTATTTT